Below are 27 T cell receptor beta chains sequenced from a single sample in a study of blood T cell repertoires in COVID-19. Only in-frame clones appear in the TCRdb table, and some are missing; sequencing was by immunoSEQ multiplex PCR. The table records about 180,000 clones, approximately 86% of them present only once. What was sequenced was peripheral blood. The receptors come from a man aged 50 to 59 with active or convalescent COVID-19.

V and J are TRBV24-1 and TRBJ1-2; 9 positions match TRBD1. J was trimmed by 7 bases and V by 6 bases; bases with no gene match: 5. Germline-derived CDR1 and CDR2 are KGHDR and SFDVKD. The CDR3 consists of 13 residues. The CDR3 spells CATSRGTGTGYTF. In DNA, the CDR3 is TGTGCCACCAGTAGGGGGACAGGGACTGGCTACACCTTC.

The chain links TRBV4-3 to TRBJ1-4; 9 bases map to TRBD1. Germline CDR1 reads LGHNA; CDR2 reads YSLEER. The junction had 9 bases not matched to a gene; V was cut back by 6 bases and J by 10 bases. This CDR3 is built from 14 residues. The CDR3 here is CASRPGTGSGKLFF. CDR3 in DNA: TGCGCCAGCAGACCCGGGACAGGGTCGGGAAAACTGTTTTTT.

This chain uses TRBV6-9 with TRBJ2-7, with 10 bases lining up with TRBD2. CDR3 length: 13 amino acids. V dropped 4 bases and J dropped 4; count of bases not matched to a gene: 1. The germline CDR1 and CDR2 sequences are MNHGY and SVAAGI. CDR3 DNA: TGTGCCAGCAGTTCTAGCGGGGGTTACGAGCAGTACTTC. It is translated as CASSSSGGYEQYF.

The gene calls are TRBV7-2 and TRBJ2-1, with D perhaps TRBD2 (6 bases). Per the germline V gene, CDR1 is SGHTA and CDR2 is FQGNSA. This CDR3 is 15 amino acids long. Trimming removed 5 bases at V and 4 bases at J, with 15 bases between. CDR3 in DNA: TGTGCCAGCAGCCGCCCCGGGACTCCGTACAATGAGCAGTTCTTC. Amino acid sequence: CASSRPGTPYNEQFF.

The chain's CDR3 is CASSEELAGPFSTDTQYF. In nucleotides, the CDR3 is TGTGCCAGCAGTGAAGAACTAGCGGGACCCTTTAGCACAGATACGCAGTATTTT. V is TRBV6-1 and J is TRBJ2-3; TRBD2 matches at 10 bases. Germline assignment: CDR1 MNHNS and CDR2 SASEGT. CDR3 length equals 18 residues. J was trimmed by 0 bases and V by 1 base; bases with no gene match: 7.

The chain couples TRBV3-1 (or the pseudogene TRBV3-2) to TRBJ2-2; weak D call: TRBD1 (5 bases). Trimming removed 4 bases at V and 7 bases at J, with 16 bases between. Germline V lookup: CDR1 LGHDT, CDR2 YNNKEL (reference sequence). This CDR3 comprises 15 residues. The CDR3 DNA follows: TGTGCCAGCAGCCGAGAATGGGGAACAGGCGGGGAGCTGTTTTTT. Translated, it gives CASSREWGTGGELFF.

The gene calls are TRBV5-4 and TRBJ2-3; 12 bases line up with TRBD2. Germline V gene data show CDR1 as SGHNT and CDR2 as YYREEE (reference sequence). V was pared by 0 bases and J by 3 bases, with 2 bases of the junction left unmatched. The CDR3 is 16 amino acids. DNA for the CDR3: TGTGCCAGCAGCTTGGGACTAGCGGGGGCGACAGATACGCAGTATTTT. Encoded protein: CASSLGLAGATDTQYF.

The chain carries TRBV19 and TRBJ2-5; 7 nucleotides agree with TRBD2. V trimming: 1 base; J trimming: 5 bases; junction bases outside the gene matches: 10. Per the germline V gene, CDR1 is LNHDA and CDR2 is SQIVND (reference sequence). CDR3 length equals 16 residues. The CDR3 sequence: CASSIGGREHRETQYF. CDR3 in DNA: TGTGCCAGTAGTATAGGCGGGCGGGAGCACCGTGAGACCCAGTACTTC.

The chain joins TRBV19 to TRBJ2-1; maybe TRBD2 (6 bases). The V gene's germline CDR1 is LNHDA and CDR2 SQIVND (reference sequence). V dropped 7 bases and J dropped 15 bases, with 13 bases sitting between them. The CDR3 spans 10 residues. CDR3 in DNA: TGTGCCAGTAAGGGGCGGGAACTGTTCTTC. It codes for CASKGRELFF. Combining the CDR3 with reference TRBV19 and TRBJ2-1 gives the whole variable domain DGGITQSPKYLFRKEGQNVTLSCEQNLNHDAMYWYRQDPGQGLRLIYYSQIVNDFQKGDIAEGYSVSREKKESFPLTVTSAQKNPTAFYLCASKGRELFFGPGTRLTVL.

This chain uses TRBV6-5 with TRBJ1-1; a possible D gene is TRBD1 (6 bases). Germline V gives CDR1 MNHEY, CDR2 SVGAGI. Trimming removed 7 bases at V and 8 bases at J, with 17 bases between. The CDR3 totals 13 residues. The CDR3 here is CASTNAAGAEAFF. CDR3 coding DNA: TGTGCCAGCACCAACGCGGCGGGGGCAGAAGCTTTCTTT.

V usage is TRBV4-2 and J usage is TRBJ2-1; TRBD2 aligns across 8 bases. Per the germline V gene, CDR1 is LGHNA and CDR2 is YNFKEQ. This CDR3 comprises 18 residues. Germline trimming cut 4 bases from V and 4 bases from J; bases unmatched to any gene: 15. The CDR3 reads CASSPHGGSSGAYNEQFF. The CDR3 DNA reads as TGTGCCAGCAGCCCTCATGGGGGTAGTAGCGGGGCTTACAATGAGCAGTTCTTC.

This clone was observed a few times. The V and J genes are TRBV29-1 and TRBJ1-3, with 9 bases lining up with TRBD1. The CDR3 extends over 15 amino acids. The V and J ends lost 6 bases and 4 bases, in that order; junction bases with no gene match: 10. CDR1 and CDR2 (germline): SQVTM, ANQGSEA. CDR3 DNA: TGCAGCGTAAACTCCGGGACAGGGTTCGGAAACACCATATATTTT. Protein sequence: CSVNSGTGFGNTIYF.

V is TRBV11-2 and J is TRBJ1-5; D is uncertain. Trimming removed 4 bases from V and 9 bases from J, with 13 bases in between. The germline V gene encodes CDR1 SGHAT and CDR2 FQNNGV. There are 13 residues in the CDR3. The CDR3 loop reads CASSSGRLGPQHF. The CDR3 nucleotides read TGTGCCAGCAGCTCCGGTCGCCTCGGGCCCCAGCATTTT.

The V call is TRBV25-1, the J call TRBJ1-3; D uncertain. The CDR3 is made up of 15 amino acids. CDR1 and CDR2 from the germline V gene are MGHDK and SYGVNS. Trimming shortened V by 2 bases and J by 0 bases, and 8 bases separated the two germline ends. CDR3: CASSEEVHSGNTIYF. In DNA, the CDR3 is TGTGCCAGCAGTGAAGAGGTACACTCTGGAAACACCATATATTTT.

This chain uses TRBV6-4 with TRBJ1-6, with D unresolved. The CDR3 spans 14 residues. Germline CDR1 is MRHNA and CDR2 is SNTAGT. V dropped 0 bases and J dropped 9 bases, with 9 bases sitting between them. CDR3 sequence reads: CASSDSSGRSPLHF. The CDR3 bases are TGTGCCAGCAGTGACTCGTCAGGTCGTTCACCCCTCCACTTT.

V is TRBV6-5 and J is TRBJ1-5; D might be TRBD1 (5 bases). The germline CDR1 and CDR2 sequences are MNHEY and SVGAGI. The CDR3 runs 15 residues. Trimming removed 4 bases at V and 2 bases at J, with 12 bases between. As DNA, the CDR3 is TGTGCCAGCAGTTGGGTTATGACAGGCAATCAGCCCCAGCATTTT. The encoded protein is CASSWVMTGNQPQHF.

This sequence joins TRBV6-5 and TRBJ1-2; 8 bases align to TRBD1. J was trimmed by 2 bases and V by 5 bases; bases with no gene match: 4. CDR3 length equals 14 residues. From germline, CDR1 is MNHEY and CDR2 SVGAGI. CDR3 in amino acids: CASSRGQGNYGYTF. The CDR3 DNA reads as TGTGCCAGCAGTCGTGGACAGGGCAACTATGGCTACACCTTC.

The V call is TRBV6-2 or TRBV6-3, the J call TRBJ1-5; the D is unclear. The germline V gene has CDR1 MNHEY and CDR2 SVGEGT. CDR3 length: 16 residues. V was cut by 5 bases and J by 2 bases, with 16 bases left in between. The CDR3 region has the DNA TGTGCCAGCAGTCCGAGGCCCCTGATACGCAATCAGCCCCAGCATTTT. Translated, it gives CASSPRPLIRNQPQHF.

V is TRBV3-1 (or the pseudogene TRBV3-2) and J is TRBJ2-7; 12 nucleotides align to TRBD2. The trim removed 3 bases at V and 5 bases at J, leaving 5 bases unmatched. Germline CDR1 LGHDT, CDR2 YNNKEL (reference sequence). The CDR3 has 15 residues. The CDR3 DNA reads TGTGCCAGCAGCCAGGGGCTAGCGGGAGGGGACGAGCAGTACTTC. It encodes CASSQGLAGGDEQYF.

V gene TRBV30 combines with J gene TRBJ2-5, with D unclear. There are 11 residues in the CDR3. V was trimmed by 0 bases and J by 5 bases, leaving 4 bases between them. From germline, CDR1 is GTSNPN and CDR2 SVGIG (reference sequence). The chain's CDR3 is CAWSVAETQYF. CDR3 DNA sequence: TGTGCCTGGAGTGTAGCGGAGACCCAGTACTTC.

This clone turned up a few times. CDR3 DNA sequence: TGTGCCAGCAGCTACGGACAGGCAAACTATGGCTACACCTTC. This encodes CASSYGQANYGYTF. The V call is TRBV7-2, the J call TRBJ1-2; 7 bases align to TRBD1. J gave up 2 bases and V 4 bases, and 4 bases lay outside the gene matches. Germline V gene data show CDR1 as SGHTA and CDR2 as FQGNSA. The CDR3 extends over 14 amino acids.

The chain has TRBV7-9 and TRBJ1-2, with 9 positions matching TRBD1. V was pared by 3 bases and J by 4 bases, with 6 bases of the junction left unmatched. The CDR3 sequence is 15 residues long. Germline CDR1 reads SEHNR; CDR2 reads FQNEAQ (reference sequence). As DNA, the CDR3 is TGTGCCAGCAGCTTGGACAGGGGAGGTATCTATGGCTACACCTTC. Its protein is CASSLDRGGIYGYTF.

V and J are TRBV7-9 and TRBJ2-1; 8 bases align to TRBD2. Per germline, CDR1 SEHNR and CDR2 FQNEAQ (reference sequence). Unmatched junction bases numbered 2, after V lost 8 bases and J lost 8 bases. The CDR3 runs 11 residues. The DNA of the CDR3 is TGTGCCAGCGAAGCGGGAGATGAGCAGTTCTTC. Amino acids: CASEAGDEQFF. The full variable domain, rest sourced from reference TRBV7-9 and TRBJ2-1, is DTGVSQNPRHKITKRGQNVTFRCDPISEHNRLYWYRQTLGQGPEFLTYFQNEAQLEKSRLLSDRFSAERPKGSFSTLEIQRTEQGDSAMYLCASEAGDEQFFGPGTRLTVL.

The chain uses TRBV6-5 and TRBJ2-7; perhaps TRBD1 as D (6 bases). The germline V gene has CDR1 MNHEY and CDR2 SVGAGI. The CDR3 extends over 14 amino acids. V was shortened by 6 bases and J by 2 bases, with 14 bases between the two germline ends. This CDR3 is CASSPGEITYEQYF. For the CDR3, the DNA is TGTGCCAGCAGCCCAGGGGAAATCACCTACGAGCAGTACTTC.

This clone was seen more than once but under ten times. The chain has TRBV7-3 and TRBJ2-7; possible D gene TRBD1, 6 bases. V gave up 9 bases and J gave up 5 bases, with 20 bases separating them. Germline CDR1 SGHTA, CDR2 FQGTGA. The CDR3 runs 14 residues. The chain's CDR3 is CARRDGTFPDEQYF. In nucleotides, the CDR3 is TGTGCCAGACGTGACGGGACATTTCCCGACGAGCAGTACTTC. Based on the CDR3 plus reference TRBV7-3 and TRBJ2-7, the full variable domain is GAGVSQTPSNKVTEKGKYVELRCDPISGHTALYWYRQSLGQGPEFLIYFQGTGAADDSGLPNDRFFAVRPEGSVSTLKIQRTERGDSAVYLCARRDGTFPDEQYFGPGTRLTVT.

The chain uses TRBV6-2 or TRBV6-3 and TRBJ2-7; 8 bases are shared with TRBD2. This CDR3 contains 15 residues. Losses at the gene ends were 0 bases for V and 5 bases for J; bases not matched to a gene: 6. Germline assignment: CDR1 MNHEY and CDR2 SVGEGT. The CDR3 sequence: CASSYSGLAPNEQYF. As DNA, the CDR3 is TGTGCCAGCAGTTACTCCGGACTAGCACCCAACGAGCAGTACTTC.

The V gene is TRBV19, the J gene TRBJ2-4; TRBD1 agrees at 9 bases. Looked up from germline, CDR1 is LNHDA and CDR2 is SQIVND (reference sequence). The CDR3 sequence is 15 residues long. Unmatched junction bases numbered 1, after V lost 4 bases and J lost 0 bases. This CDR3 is CASSNRGLAKNIQYF. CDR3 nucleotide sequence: TGTGCCAGTAGTAACAGGGGGCTAGCCAAAAACATTCAGTACTTC.